Shown below are 22 T cell receptor beta chains from a single sample sequenced in a study of shared clonotypes between healthy human individuals. The repertoire was sequenced with immunoSEQ multiplex PCR; TCRdb's copy has only in-frame clones and lacks some. Of around 100,000 clones in the sample, 67% were seen once. Sequenced: memory CD8+ T cells sorted from blood. The subset is: CD45RO+ cells pooled with CCR7-negative TemRA cells. The receptors shown here come from a man aged 30 to 45 in good health.

This clone was picked up many times. This rearrangement joins TRBV15 to TRBJ2-6, with D uncertain. CDR1 and CDR2 (germline): LNHNV, YYDKDF (reference sequence). This CDR3 has 13 residues. Trimming stripped 5 bases from V and 4 bases from J, with 6 bases between. The CDR3 region is CATSRPGANVLTF. The DNA of the CDR3 is TGTGCCACCAGCCGTCCCGGGGCCAACGTCCTGACTTTC.

The chain is built from TRBV19 and TRBJ2-6, with D unresolved. The CDR3 loop spans 16 amino acids. Deletions cut 5 bases from V and 0 bases from J, with 11 bases between. Germline V gene data show CDR1 as LNHDA and CDR2 as SQIVND (reference sequence). As DNA, the CDR3 is TGTGCCAGTAGTTCCGTAGTACTCTCTGGGGCCAACGTCCTGACTTTC. Protein: CASSSVVLSGANVLTF.

The gene calls are TRBV29-1 and TRBJ1-3; D may be TRBD1 (5 bases). The ends were cut back, 2 bases at V and 0 bases at J, with 11 bases in the middle. This CDR3 region has 15 residues. Germline assignment: CDR1 SQVTM and CDR2 ANQGSEA. Here the CDR3 reads CSVERLGDSGNTIYF. In DNA, the CDR3 is TGCAGCGTTGAAAGGTTAGGGGACTCTGGAAACACCATATATTTT.

J is TRBJ2-3 and V is TRBV2, with 7 bases fitting TRBD2. Germline V gives CDR1 SNHLY, CDR2 FYNNEI. The CDR3 extends over 15 amino acids. The J segment lost 3 bases and the V segment lost 2 bases, leaving 5 bases of the junction unmatched. CDR3 in DNA: TGTGCCAGCAGTGAATTAGCGGGTATGACAGATACGCAGTATTTT. Residues: CASSELAGMTDTQYF. Filled out from reference TRBV2 and TRBJ2-3, the complete variable domain reads EPEVTQTPSHQVTQMGQEVILRCVPISNHLYFYWYRQILGQKVEFLVSFYNNEISEKSEIFDDQFSVERPDGSNFTLKIRSTKLEDSAMYFCASSELAGMTDTQYFGPGTRLTVL.

This CDR3 reads CASSSRPVTYEQYF. The CDR3 nucleotides are TGTGCCAGCAGCTCTCGTCCTGTCACCTACGAGCAGTACTTC. The V call is TRBV2, the J call TRBJ2-7; no clear D. The CDR3 extends over 14 amino acids. Germline CDR1 is SNHLY and CDR2 is FYNNEI. V lost 6 bases and J 2 bases, leaving 14 bases between the germline ends.

In nucleotides, the CDR3 is TGCGCCAGCAGCTTGGACAACTCCTTCGACGAGCAGTACTTC. Residues: CASSLDNSFDEQYF. This sequence joins TRBV5-1 and TRBJ2-7; D call uncertain. This CDR3 comprises 14 residues. Germline CDR1 SGHRS, CDR2 YFSETQ. Trimming pared 0 bases from V and 5 bases from J, leaving 12 bases between.

The chain has TRBV7-2 and TRBJ2-2; TRBD2 matches 9 bases. V was clipped by 5 bases and J by 1 base; unmatched bases: 5. Germline CDR1 SGHTA, CDR2 FQGNSA. The CDR3 is 16 amino acids. CDR3 DNA sequence: TGTGCCAGCAGCGCCCGACTAGCGGTGAACACCGGGGAGCTGTTTTTT. Protein sequence: CASSARLAVNTGELFF.

Comment on this clone: Other DNA sequences from this sample encode an identical CDR3 as well. The chain combines TRBV7-9 with TRBJ2-1, with 9 bases matching TRBD2. The V and J ends lost 2 bases and 3 bases, in that order; junction bases with no gene match: 5. In germline, CDR1 is SEHNR, CDR2 FQNEAQ (reference sequence). The CDR3 runs 16 residues. The CDR3 nucleotides read TGTGCCAGCAGCTTATCCCTAGCGGGGAGCTACAATGAGCAGTTCTTC. Translating it yields CASSLSLAGSYNEQFF. Full variable domain (rest looked up from reference TRBV7-9 and TRBJ2-1): DTGVSQNPRHKITKRGQNVTFRCDPISEHNRLYWYRQTLGQGPEFLTYFQNEAQLEKSRLLSDRFSAERPKGSFSTLEIQRTEQGDSAMYLCASSLSLAGSYNEQFFGPGTRLTVL.

The chain is built from TRBV19 and TRBJ2-1, with D possibly TRBD1 on 6 matching bases. Germline V gene sequence: CDR1 LNHDA, CDR2 SQIVND (reference sequence). The V and J ends lost 2 bases and 2 bases respectively, with 10 bases between them. The CDR3 is 15 residues long. The DNA of the CDR3 is TGTGCCAGTAGTATATGGGACACAACCTACAATGAGCAGTTCTTC. It yields the protein CASSIWDTTYNEQFF.

The V gene is TRBV6-4, the J gene TRBJ2-1; 7 positions match TRBD1. Germline V gives CDR1 MRHNA, CDR2 SNTAGT. This CDR3 has 16 residues. V shed 2 bases and J 3 bases; nucleotides not matched to a gene: 7. CDR3 bases: TGTGCCAGCAGTGACCGACCCGGACAGGACTACAATGAGCAGTTCTTC. Translation gives CASSDRPGQDYNEQFF.

The chain recombines TRBV4-2 with TRBJ2-6, with 7 nucleotides matching TRBD1. This CDR3 contains 19 residues. Germline CDR1 is LGHNA and CDR2 is YNFKEQ. V shed 3 bases, J shed 0 bases, and the junction held 11 bases outside the gene matches. Here the CDR3 reads CASSQTMTGSSSGANVLTF. In nucleotides, the CDR3 is TGTGCCAGCAGCCAGACGATGACAGGGTCGAGCTCTGGGGCCAACGTCCTGACTTTC.

The genes are TRBV6-6 and TRBJ2-1; D is undetermined. V was cut by 0 bases and J by 7 bases, with 7 bases left in between. Germline loops: CDR1 MNHNY, CDR2 SVGAGI (reference sequence). CDR3 size: 13 residues. DNA for the CDR3: TGTGCCAGCAGTTACTCAGAGAGGAATGAGCAGTTCTTC. Protein sequence: CASSYSERNEQFF.

V is TRBV10-1 and J is TRBJ2-2; D possibly corresponds to TRBD1 (6 bases). V was cut by 2 bases and J by 1 base, with 17 bases left in between. This CDR3 comprises 18 residues. The germline CDR1 and CDR2 sequences are WNHNN and SYGVQD (reference sequence). The CDR3: CASSEPLQTGGNTGELFF. The CDR3 DNA is TGCGCCAGCAGTGAGCCCCTTCAGACAGGAGGGAACACCGGGGAGCTGTTTTTT.

A single count supports this clone. The chain joins TRBV27 to TRBJ1-5, with 8 bases aligning to TRBD1. With V trimmed by 5 bases and J by 5 bases, 5 bases remained unmatched. The germline V gene encodes CDR1 MNHEY and CDR2 SMNVEV (reference sequence). CDR3 length: 14 residues. In nucleotides, the CDR3 is TGTGCCAGCAGTCCCAGGGGGCAATATCAGCCCCAGCATTTT. Amino acid sequence: CASSPRGQYQPQHF.

V gene TRBV19 combines with J gene TRBJ2-2; TRBD2 aligns across 8 bases. The V gene's germline CDR1 is LNHDA and CDR2 SQIVND (reference sequence). There are 20 residues in the CDR3. V was clipped by 5 bases and J by 1 base; unmatched bases: 18. The CDR3 region is CASSVLAVLWNPKNTGELFF. Here the CDR3 DNA reads TGTGCCAGTAGTGTACTAGCGGTACTATGGAATCCCAAGAACACCGGGGAGCTGTTTTTT.

V usage is TRBV7-9 and J usage is TRBJ1-2; the D gene is possibly TRBD1 (6 bases). V was shortened by 5 bases and J by 4 bases, with 11 bases between the two germline ends. The CDR3 loop spans 13 amino acids. CDR1 is SEHNR, CDR2 FQNEAQ, per germline (reference sequence). The CDR3 sequence: CASSPMTGYGYTF. For the CDR3, the DNA is TGTGCCAGCAGCCCCATGACAGGCTATGGCTACACCTTC.

This clone was detected a few times. The V and J genes are TRBV9 and TRBJ2-1; 12 positions match TRBD2. The CDR3 has 17 residues. Per the germline V gene, CDR1 is SGDLS and CDR2 is YYNGEE. J was trimmed by 1 base and V by 0 bases; bases with no gene match: 2. CDR3 loop: CASSVAGLAGSYNEQFF. The CDR3 region has the DNA TGTGCCAGCAGCGTAGCTGGACTAGCGGGGTCCTACAATGAGCAGTTCTTC.

The chain employs TRBV5-1 and TRBJ2-7, with TRBD2 identical over 11 bases. The trim removed 3 bases at V and 4 bases at J, leaving 9 bases unmatched. CDR1 and CDR2 from the germline V gene are SGHRS and YFSETQ. The CDR3 has 16 residues. In nucleotides, the CDR3 is TGCGCCAGCAGCTCGTCCGGGACTAGCGGTAGATACGAGCAGTACTTC. Its protein is CASSSSGTSGRYEQYF.

A remark on this clone: Other DNA sequences within the sample encode an identical CDR3. This sequence joins TRBV18 and TRBJ2-3; TRBD1 agrees at 9 bases. The junction had 4 bases not matched to a gene; V was cut back by 6 bases and J by 0 bases. The CDR3 runs to 15 residues. Looked up from germline, CDR1 is KGHSH and CDR2 is LQKENI. CDR3 DNA: TGTGCCAGCTCCCCCGGGACAGGGAGCACAGATACGCAGTATTTT. It yields the protein CASSPGTGSTDTQYF.

The genes are TRBV6-1 and TRBJ2-2, with 7 nucleotides matching TRBD1. The CDR3 contains 13 residues. The germline gives CDR1 MNHNS, CDR2 SASEGT. The J segment lost 4 bases and the V segment lost 6 bases, leaving 2 bases of the junction unmatched. CDR3 DNA: TGTGCCAGCAGAAGGGACAGCACCGGGGAGCTGTTTTTT. Its translation is CASRRDSTGELFF.

The rearrangement links TRBV10-2 to TRBJ2-1, with D perhaps matching TRBD1 or TRBD2 (5 bases each). The germline V gene has CDR1 WSHSY and CDR2 SAAADI. CDR3 length: 13 amino acids. V shed 6 bases and J shed 6 bases, with 12 bases lying between them. CDR3 region: CASRRDPPNEQFF. For the CDR3, the DNA is TGCGCCAGCAGACGGGACCCACCCAATGAGCAGTTCTTC.

The chain links TRBV29-1 to TRBJ2-2, with TRBD2 identical over 7 bases. Germline-derived CDR1 and CDR2 are SQVTM and ANQGSEA. The J segment lost 2 bases and the V segment lost 5 bases, leaving 2 bases of the junction unmatched. The CDR3 has 13 amino acids. The CDR3, as DNA: TGCAGCGTTAGCGGGGTTAACACCGGGGAGCTGTTTTTT. Translation gives CSVSGVNTGELFF.